One TCR beta chain is described in this entry. Antigen unknown. The sample originates from a study of monozygotic twins with inflammatory bowel disease. Per germline, CDR1 LGHNA and CDR2 YSLEER. There are 15 residues in the CDR3. For every sample, eight separate reactions were used to make cDNA. TCRdb reprocessed the 5' RACE reads and keeps a single row for each CDR3 protein, giving no DNA. The listing contains approximately 380,000 distinct CDR3 sequences. Findings and caveats of the study: The data gave no support to a single strong IBD-associated signal or clonotype. Repertoire likeness was no different across concordant and discordant twins, perhaps owing to restricted power.

Collection yielded 2 to 3 ml of blood per donor. The chain combines TRBV4-3 with TRBJ2-7; lacking DNA, the TRBD1 call made by TCRdb goes unchecked. This receptor was identified in a human donor with ulcerative colitis or Crohn's disease, or a healthy co-twin of an affected twin (not recorded which). Sequencing input: blood. The CDR3 is CASSQDRDAYYEQYF.